These 29 T cell receptor beta chains share one sample of origin, sequenced in a study of HIV-infected patients and healthy controls. Reverse transcription used around 500 ng RNA and constant-region primers for alpha and beta. Alpha and beta chain libraries were made separately by chain-specific third strand synthesis with multiplexing indices. TCRdb redid the calling of the 5' RACE reads with MiXCR, one entry per CDR3 protein. The table shows about 14,000 distinct CDR3 sequences, with 9.9% occurring only once. Whole blood was used without fractionation, so all unsorted peripheral T cells were included. Sequences were obtained from blood. These receptors all stem from an adult in good health.

In its sample, this clonotype ranks as medium-sized. The chain joins TRBV12-3 or TRBV12-4 to TRBJ1-2, with D perhaps TRBD1 (6 bases). This CDR3 has 13 amino acids. V was clipped by 6 bases and J by 6 bases, with 14 bases between them. The CDR3 nucleotides are TGTGCCAGCAGCCAGAGGGGGGCGCATGGCTACACCTTC. Its translation: CASSQRGAHGYTF.

This clonotype occurred once. The rearrangement links TRBV4-1 to TRBJ2-1; 7 nucleotides align to TRBD2. The CDR3 runs to 15 residues. With V trimmed by 2 bases and J by 7 bases, 8 bases remained unmatched. Germline CDR1 is MGHRA and CDR2 is YSYEKL. CDR3 sequence reads: CASSQSSGVPNEQFF. The CDR3 bases are TGCGCCAGCAGCCAATCCAGCGGGGTTCCAAATGAGCAGTTCTTC.

This clonotype has more than one count but fewer than ten. The CDR3 is CASSQDLTAEAFF. In DNA form, the CDR3 reads TGTGCCAGCAGCCAAGATCTGACAGCTGAAGCTTTCTTT. The chain has TRBV3-1 and TRBJ1-1; D possibly corresponds to TRBD1 (5 bases). The CDR3 extends over 13 amino acids. Trimming pared 0 bases from V and 6 bases from J, leaving 8 bases between. Germline CDR1 reads LGHDT; CDR2 reads YNNKEL (reference sequence).

This clonotype was recorded at least ten times. The CDR3 loop reads CASSTGQGEAIQYF. Here the CDR3 DNA reads TGCGCCAGCAGCACAGGACAGGGAGAGGCCATTCAGTACTTC. The chain recombines TRBV5-1 with TRBJ2-4; 8 nucleotides line up with TRBD1. With 4 bases clipped from V and 9 bases from J, the junction kept 9 bases outside the gene matches. The CDR3 contains 14 residues. Germline V CDR1 and CDR2: SGHRS, YFSETQ. Using reference TRBV5-1 and TRBJ2-4 for the parts outside the CDR3, the full variable domain is KAGVTQTPRYLIKTRGQQVTLSCSPISGHRSVSWYQQTPGQGLQFLFEYFSETQRNKGNFPGRFSGRQFSNSRSEMNVSTLELGDSALYLCASSTGQGEAIQYFGAGTRLSVL.

The V call is TRBV7-9, the J call TRBJ2-1; 11 bases map to TRBD2. The CDR3 runs to 16 residues. Per the germline V gene, CDR1 is SEHNR and CDR2 is FQNEAQ (reference sequence). Trimming took 5 bases from V and 6 from J; bases not matched to a gene: 9. The CDR3 DNA is TGTGCCAGCAGCAGAGGGGGACTAGCGGAAGCCAATGAGCAGTTCTTC. Protein sequence: CASSRGGLAEANEQFF.

This clonotype occurred many times. The chain is built from TRBV20-1 and TRBJ1-1; tentative D call: TRBD1 (5 bases). The germline V and J ends were trimmed by 1 base and 3 bases, with 12 bases remaining between them. The CDR3 covers 14 residues. The germline CDR1 and CDR2 sequences are DFQATT and SNEGSKA (reference sequence). The DNA for the CDR3 is TGCAGTGCTAGAGTCCAGGGCGCGGACACTGAAGCTTTCTTT. This encodes CSARVQGADTEAFF.

This clonotype appeared many times. The J gene is TRBJ2-3, the V gene TRBV6-5; 7 bases line up with TRBD2. The CDR3 runs to 15 residues. CDR1 is MNHEY and CDR2 is SVGAGI in the germline V gene. V shed 5 bases and J 7 bases; nucleotides not matched to a gene: 12. The CDR3: CASSVGGSPLNTQYF. The DNA of the CDR3 is TGTGCCAGCAGTGTAGGCGGGAGCCCTCTGAATACGCAGTATTTT.

This clonotype is medium-sized. The chain is built from TRBV3-2 and TRBJ2-5. TRBV3-2 is reported as a pseudogene. CDR3 length: 12 amino acids. The CDR3, as DNA: TGTGCCAGCAGCCAAATTCCGGAGACCCAGTACTTC. Translating it yields CASSQIPETQYF.

Ten or more counts support this clonotype. The rearrangement joins TRBV29-1 to TRBJ1-2; no definite D call. Trimming removed 5 bases from V and 0 bases from J, with 10 bases in between. The CDR3 totals 13 residues. Germline CDR1 SQVTM, CDR2 ANQGSEA. DNA for the CDR3: TGCAGCGTTCGTTTCAGCTCTAACTATGGCTACACCTTC. This gives the protein CSVRFSSNYGYTF.

This clonotype was picked up many times. This sequence joins TRBV11-3 and TRBJ2-3, with D perhaps given as TRBD1 or TRBD2 (5 bases each). The CDR3 sequence is 14 residues long. Trimming removed 11 bases at V and 3 bases at J, with 18 bases between. Per the germline V gene, CDR1 is SGHNT and CDR2 is YENEEA. The CDR3 sequence is CAPAKGPGTDTQYF. The CDR3 nucleotides read TGTGCCCCTGCCAAGGGACCTGGGACAGATACGCAGTATTTT. Full variable domain (rest looked up from reference TRBV11-3 and TRBJ2-3): EAGVVQSPRYKIIEKKQPVAFWCNPISGHNTLYWYLQNLGQGPELLIRYENEEAVDDSQLPKDRFSAERLKGVDSTLKIQPAELGDSAVYLCAPAKGPGTDTQYFGPGTRLTVL.

This clonotype has a count of ten or more. V is TRBV3-1 and J is TRBJ1-1; 7 positions agree with TRBD1. From germline, CDR1 is LGHDT and CDR2 YNNKEL (reference sequence). J lost 3 bases, V lost 4 bases, and 20 bases had no gene match. This CDR3 comprises 19 residues. The CDR3 spells CASSPRTRTGARVDTEAFF. DNA for the CDR3: TGTGCCAGCAGCCCCCGAACCAGAACAGGGGCCAGGGTGGACACTGAAGCTTTCTTT.

Judged by abundance, this clonotype is medium-sized. This rearrangement joins TRBV28 to TRBJ1-1; 9 positions agree with TRBD1. The CDR3 covers 17 residues. Looked up from germline, CDR1 is MDHEN and CDR2 is SYDVKM. After removal of 5 bases from V and 1 base from J, the junction contained 11 bases not matched to a gene. As DNA, the CDR3 is TGTGCCAGCAGTAATCCCCACGTGGGACAGGGGAACACTGAAGCTTTCTTT. Protein sequence: CASSNPHVGQGNTEAFF.

There are a few counts of this clonotype. This chain connects TRBV6-6 to TRBJ2-7; TRBD2 matches 9 bases. This CDR3 comprises 18 residues. V lost 4 bases and J lost 1; bases outside the gene matches: 14. Germline V gene data show CDR1 as MNHNY and CDR2 as SVGAGI (reference sequence). The CDR3 DNA follows: TGTGCCAGCAGTTTAGACAGGGCGGTGCGGGAGGGATCCTACGAGCAGTACTTC. Translation gives CASSLDRAVREGSYEQYF.

This clonotype rates as medium-sized. This rearrangement joins TRBV11-3 to TRBJ2-1; 7 bases match TRBD2. J gave up 12 bases and V 5 bases, and 10 bases lay outside the gene matches. CDR3 size: 13 residues. Germline lookup yields CDR1 SGHNT and CDR2 YENEEA. The CDR3 nucleotides are TGTGCCAGCAGCACCGGGGACTACCAGCGGCAGTTCTTC. Residues: CASSTGDYQRQFF. The whole variable domain, filled in from reference TRBV11-3 and TRBJ2-1, reads EAGVVQSPRYKIIEKKQPVAFWCNPISGHNTLYWYLQNLGQGPELLIRYENEEAVDDSQLPKDRFSAERLKGVDSTLKIQPAELGDSAVYLCASSTGDYQRQFFGPGTRLTVL.

This clonotype has ten or more counts. The chain employs TRBV7-2 and TRBJ2-3; D remains unclear. CDR1 is SGHTA, CDR2 FQGNSA, per germline. This CDR3 region has 13 residues. V was trimmed by 3 bases and J by 2 bases, leaving 6 bases between them. CDR3 bases: TGTGCCAGCAGCTTCGCGAACACAGATACGCAGTATTTT. Protein sequence: CASSFANTDTQYF.

J is TRBJ1-6 and V is TRBV10-3, with D unresolved. The CDR3 has 13 amino acids. Looked up from germline, CDR1 is ENHRY and CDR2 is SYGVKD. Trimming removed 4 bases at V and 5 bases at J, with 6 bases between. In DNA, the CDR3 is TGTGCCATCAGTGGTTCAGATAATTCACCCCTCCACTTT. As protein: CAISGSDNSPLHF.

This clonotype showed up many times. The chain recombines TRBV4-2 with TRBJ1-2; D remains unclear. V lost 2 bases, J lost 4 bases, and 17 bases lay in between. Germline V gene lookup returns CDR1 LGHNA and CDR2 YNFKEQ. The CDR3 is made up of 16 amino acids. CDR3 loop: CASSQRVGEKGYGYTF. The CDR3 DNA is TGTGCCAGCAGCCAACGCGTCGGGGAAAAGGGCTATGGCTACACCTTC.

This clonotype was recorded many times. The chain employs TRBV24-1 and TRBJ1-5; the match to TRBD1 covers 7 bases. The CDR3 loop spans 14 amino acids. Germline assignment: CDR1 KGHDR and CDR2 SFDVKD. V was clipped by 3 bases and J by 7 bases; unmatched bases: 5. In DNA, the CDR3 is TGTGCCACCAGTGATAAACAGGGGATCCAGCCCCAGCATTTT. It encodes CATSDKQGIQPQHF.

This clonotype showed up many times. This sequence joins TRBV29-1 and TRBJ2-2; possible D gene TRBD2, 6 bases. Germline V gene lookup returns CDR1 SQVTM and CDR2 ANQGSEA. The germline V and J ends were trimmed by 5 bases and 1 base, with 17 bases remaining between them. This CDR3 has 16 amino acids. The CDR3 loop reads CSVYDEGRENTGELFF. The CDR3 DNA is TGCAGCGTTTATGATGAGGGGCGGGAGAACACCGGGGAGCTGTTTTTT.

By share of the sample, this clonotype is medium-sized. CDR3 loop: CSVRSGISPDTQYF. In DNA form, the CDR3 reads TGCAGCGTAAGATCAGGGATAAGTCCAGATACGCAGTATTTT. V is TRBV29-1 and J is TRBJ2-3; maybe TRBD1 (5 bases). The CDR3 spans 14 residues. V was trimmed by 6 bases and J by 4 bases, leaving 17 bases between them. Per germline, CDR1 SQVTM and CDR2 ANQGSEA.

This clonotype was counted ten times or more. The chain is built from TRBV18 and TRBJ1-4; 7 nucleotides line up with TRBD1. The CDR3 is 14 residues long. CDR1 and CDR2 from the germline V gene are KGHSH and LQKENI. V was clipped by 3 bases and J by 3 bases; unmatched bases: 1. In nucleotides, the CDR3 is TGTGCCAGCTCACCGGGACAGCCTAATGAAAAACTGTTTTTT. Translated: CASSPGQPNEKLFF. Filled out from reference TRBV18 and TRBJ1-4, the complete variable domain reads NAGVMQNPRHLVRRRGQEARLRCSPMKGHSHVYWYRQLPEEGLKFMVYLQKENIIDESGMPKERFSAEFPKEGPSILRIQQVVRGDSAAYFCASSPGQPNEKLFFGSGTQLSVL.

This clonotype is categorized as medium-sized. CDR3 amino acids: CSARAPDYGYTF. CDR3 in DNA: TGCAGTGCTAGAGCCCCCGACTATGGCTACACCTTC. This rearrangement joins TRBV20-1 to TRBJ1-2; unclear D gene. The CDR3 is 12 residues long. Germline V gene lookup returns CDR1 DFQATT and CDR2 SNEGSKA (reference sequence). Trimming took 1 base from V and 3 from J, leaving 6 bases between them.

This clonotype was detected many times. This rearrangement joins TRBV7-2 to TRBJ2-3; D not certain. Germline loops: CDR1 SGHTA, CDR2 FQGNSA. V dropped 5 bases and J dropped 0 bases, with 15 bases sitting between them. The CDR3 runs 16 residues. For the CDR3, the DNA is TGTGCCAGCAGCCAAGGCTCGCTGGGAAGCACAGATACGCAGTATTTT. As protein: CASSQGSLGSTDTQYF.

By its share, this clonotype is medium-sized (0.01 to 0.1%). The V call is TRBV6-5, the J call TRBJ1-2; D not certain. The CDR3 loop spans 13 amino acids. Per germline, CDR1 MNHEY and CDR2 SVGAGI. V was clipped by 4 bases and J by 5 bases, with 11 bases between them. CDR3 in DNA: TGTGCCAGCAGTTTGCGGGTGGGGTATGGCTACACCTTC. Protein sequence: CASSLRVGYGYTF.

Sample share makes this clonotype medium-sized (0.01 to 0.1%). The J gene is TRBJ2-1, the V gene TRBV7-2, with TRBD2 matching over 8 bases. CDR1 and CDR2 (germline): SGHTA, FQGNSA. This CDR3 is built from 16 residues. Germline trimming cut 7 bases from V and 7 bases from J; bases unmatched to any gene: 15. CDR3 amino acids: CASNPIIAGRRNEQFF. The CDR3 DNA reads TGTGCCAGCAACCCCATTATAGCGGGGCGACGGAATGAGCAGTTCTTC.

Relative to its sample, this clonotype is medium-sized. V and J are TRBV19 and TRBJ2-3; the D is unclear. The CDR3 runs 11 residues. The germline V gene has CDR1 LNHDA and CDR2 SQIVND (reference sequence). Trimming removed 3 bases at V and 3 bases at J, with 1 base between. As DNA, the CDR3 is TGTGCCAGTAGTATGACAGATACGCAGTATTTT. It codes for CASSMTDTQYF.

At least ten counts were recorded for this clonotype. The chain couples TRBV6-2 or TRBV6-3 to TRBJ2-7; 10 positions agree with TRBD1. The V segment lost 8 bases and the J segment 2 bases; nucleotides outside the gene matches: 9. The CDR3 is 15 amino acids. Germline V gives CDR1 MNHEY, CDR2 SVGEGT. The CDR3, as DNA: TGTGCCAGCCGTCAACTGGGACAGGGGACCTACGAGCAGTACTTC. It is translated as CASRQLGQGTYEQYF.

Comments on this clonotype: A much larger clone is a single base away; this may be a read error. The chain carries TRBV18 and TRBJ1-6, with D possibly being TRBD1 (6 bases). The CDR3 loop spans 14 amino acids. V lost 2 bases, J lost 8 bases, and 10 bases lay in between. The germline gives CDR1 KGHSH, CDR2 LQKENI. CDR3 in amino acids: CASSPGSGDSPLHF. The DNA for the CDR3 is TGTGCCAGCTCACCAGGGTCAGGGGATTCACCCCTCCACTTT.

This clonotype is judged medium-sized. This chain connects TRBV4-3 to TRBJ2-5; 9 bases are a match to TRBD2. The germline gives CDR1 LGHNA, CDR2 YSLEER. The V gene end was trimmed by 5 bases and the J gene end by 4 bases; junction bases not matched to a gene: 5. The CDR3 has 14 amino acids. In DNA form, the CDR3 reads TGCGCCAGCAGCGCTAGAGCGGGAGGAGAGACCCAGTACTTC. This gives the protein CASSARAGGETQYF.